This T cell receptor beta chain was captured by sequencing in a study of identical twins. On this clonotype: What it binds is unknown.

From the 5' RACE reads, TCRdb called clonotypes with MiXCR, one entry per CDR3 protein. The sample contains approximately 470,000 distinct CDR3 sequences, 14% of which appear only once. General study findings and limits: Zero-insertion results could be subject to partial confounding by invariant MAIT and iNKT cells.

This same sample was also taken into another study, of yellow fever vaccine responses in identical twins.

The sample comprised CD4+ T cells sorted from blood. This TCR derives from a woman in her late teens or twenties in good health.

The CDR3 spells CASSPILLPGLTRQLYEQYF. The CDR3, as DNA: TGTGCCAGCAGTCCCATTCTACTACCGGGACTAACGCGACAACTCTACGAGCAGTACTTC. The rearrangement uses TRBV6-2 or TRBV6-3 and TRBJ2-7; 7 positions match TRBD2. V gave up 5 bases and J gave up 3 bases; unmatched junction bases: 25. CDR1 is MNHEY, CDR2 SVGEGT, per germline. CDR3 length equals 20 residues.